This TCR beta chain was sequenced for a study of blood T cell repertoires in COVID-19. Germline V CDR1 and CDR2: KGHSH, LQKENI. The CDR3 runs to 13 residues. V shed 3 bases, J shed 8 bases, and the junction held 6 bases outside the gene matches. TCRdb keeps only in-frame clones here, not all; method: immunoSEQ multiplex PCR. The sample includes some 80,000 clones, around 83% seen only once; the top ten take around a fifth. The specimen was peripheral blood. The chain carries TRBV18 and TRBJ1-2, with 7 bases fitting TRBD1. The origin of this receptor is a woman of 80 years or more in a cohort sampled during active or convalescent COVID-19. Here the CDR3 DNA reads TGTGCCAGCTCACCCCGACAGGGTGAGGGCTACACCTTC. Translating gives CASSPRQGEGYTF.